This T cell receptor (beta chain) was sequenced for a study of blood T cell repertoires in COVID-19 (TCRdb year 2020). Context from the whole study: The collaborator samples originated in the United States, Italy and Spain and spanned the acute and convalescent phases of COVID-19. The material from the prospective study consisted of cDNA or gDNA derived from T cells, B-cell-depleted T cells, or PBMCs. Subjects who had been exposed to COVID-19, were actively infected with it, or had recovered from it provided the deeply sampled blood TCRbeta repertoires that made up the dataset. The repertoires were released in a freely available public database meant as a resource for research on the immune response to SARS-CoV-2. Samples came from the ongoing ImmuneRACE study (first 160 participants) plus 1,254 subjects from 6 global collaborators. Sample metadata almost always included a de-identified subject ID, COVID-19 status, age in years and sex. Where available, HLA class I and class II types were taken from metadata supplied by the sample provider and were not determined by assay-based typing.

The investigation overall reported the following: Clinical and demographic metadata were provided uncurated, with the amount varying by source and participant.

Participants in the prospective study were enrolled through a virtual design, were aged roughly 18 to 90 years, and lived in 24 United States geographic areas. To assign participants to cohorts, the prospective study relied on clinical history that participants themselves reported in a screening survey and a study questionnaire. Each participant in the prospective study had whole blood, serum and a nasopharyngeal or oropharyngeal swab collected by mobile phlebotomists. Additional blood draws and questionnaires over an approximately 2-month period could optionally be provided by prospective study participants. Blood samples from the prospective study were shipped frozen or at room temperature prior to DNA extraction. TCRbeta CDR3 regions were amplified from genomic DNA by means of the immunoSEQ Assay, a bias-controlled multiplex PCR. In the authors' own workflow: The number of nucleated cells in each sample was estimated from the amplification of reference gene primers within the assay. To quantify the absolute abundance of each unique TCRbeta CDR3 rearrangement, sequence reads were collapsed and filtered. For each sample, productive Simpson clonality was calculated as the square root of Simpson's diversity index over productive rearrangements. Imported from immuneACCESS, the table was reduced by TCRdb to in-frame sequences with V and J called. These copies leave out some clones; in studies compared against another copy, an unresolved V gene accounts for under half, and the cause of the remainder is not known. That table furnishes V, J and clone size, whereas the DNA furnished D and trimming. The sample table shows about 240,000 clones, and 70% to 90% are seen once. The ten largest clones capture 2.5% to 3.5% of the sample.

CDR3 length: 16 amino acids, cysteine to phenylalanine. The sequence is cut down to CDR3 DNA, 48 bases in frame from base 1. Clipping removes 0 bases from V and 2 bases from J, with 7 as the unmatched junction base count. Via the germline V gene (reference sequence), CDR1 is SGHKS and CDR2 YYEKEE. This clone occurred a few times. No antigen is known for it. Base qualities are not at hand, and no much larger clone is one base apart. The clonotype was recovered from a woman aged 40 to 50 with acute COVID-19. The chain links TRBV5-5 with TRBJ2-5, and 7 junctional nucleotides match TRBD1. Sequenced input: PBMCs or T cells enriched from blood (not recorded which). The CDR3 is CASSLGRGYGQETQYF. Here is the DNA: TGTGCCAGCAGCTTGGGCAGGGGGTACGGACAAGAGACCCAGTACTTC. The full variable domain, with segments outside the CDR3 supplied by the reference TRBV5-5 and TRBJ2-5 proteins, appears as DAGVTQSPTHLIKTRGQQVTLRCSPISGHKSVSWYQQVLGQGPQFIFQYYEKEERGRGNFPDRFSARQFPNYSSELNVNALLLGDSALYLCASSLGRGYGQETQYFGPGTRLLVL.